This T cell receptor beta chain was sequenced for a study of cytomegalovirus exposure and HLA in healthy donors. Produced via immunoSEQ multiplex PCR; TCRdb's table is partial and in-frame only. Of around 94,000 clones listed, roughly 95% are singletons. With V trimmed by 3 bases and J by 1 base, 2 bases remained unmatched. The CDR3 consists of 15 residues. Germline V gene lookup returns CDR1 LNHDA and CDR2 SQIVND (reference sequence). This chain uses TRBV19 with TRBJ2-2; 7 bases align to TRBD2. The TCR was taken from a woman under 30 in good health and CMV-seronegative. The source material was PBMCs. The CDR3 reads CASSISGKNTGELFF. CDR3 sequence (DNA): TGTGCCAGTAGTATCAGCGGGAAGAACACCGGGGAGCTGTTTTTT.